What follows are 25 T cell receptor beta chains derived from one specimen sequenced in a study of T cell changes during pregnancy in multiple sclerosis. Here immunoSEQ multiplex PCR was the method, and the copy in TCRdb shows in-frame clones only, minus some. The sample yields 80,000 or so clones, approximately 95% seen once. This sample comprised peripheral blood, obtained in the second trimester of pregnancy. All receptors come from a female donor in good health, enrolled as a control in a pregnancy study.

The gene calls are TRBV7-9 and TRBJ2-7; 11 bases line up with TRBD2. CDR3 length: 15 residues. V lost 4 bases and J lost 3; bases outside the gene matches: 5. CDR1 and CDR2 (germline): SEHNR, FQNEAQ (reference sequence). The CDR3 nucleotides read TGTGCCAGCAGCTCCACGACTAGCGGGGTCTACGAGCAGTACTTC. Translating gives CASSSTTSGVYEQYF.

The chain uses TRBV28 and TRBJ1-5; no firm D call. CDR3 size: 11 residues. Germline V CDR1 and CDR2: MDHEN, SYDVKM. Between the trimmed V and J ends, which lost 7 bases and 4 bases, there was a span of 5 bases. The CDR3 DNA is TGTGCCAGCACCACTAATCAGCCCCAGCATTTT. Amino acid sequence: CASTTNQPQHF.

The rearrangement links TRBV9 to TRBJ1-6; unclear D gene. The CDR3 runs 14 residues. Germline CDR1 reads SGDLS; CDR2 reads YYNGEE. The ends were cut back, 0 bases at V and 5 bases at J, with 6 bases in the middle. CDR3 DNA sequence: TGTGCCAGCAGCGTAGGCACAGATAATTCACCCCTCCACTTT. It encodes CASSVGTDNSPLHF.

The chain uses TRBV4-1 and TRBJ2-7; D not resolved. Germline CDR1 is MGHRA and CDR2 is YSYEKL. The CDR3 totals 14 residues. V was trimmed by 0 bases and J by 3 bases, leaving 9 bases between them. As DNA, the CDR3 is TGCGCCAGCAGCCAAGATCGGTTAAGCTACGAGCAGTACTTC. It encodes CASSQDRLSYEQYF.

The gene calls are TRBV28 and TRBJ2-2, with a tentative D call TRBD1 (5 bases). Germline CDR1 MDHEN, CDR2 SYDVKM. This CDR3 has 15 amino acids. V lost 3 bases and J 3 bases, leaving 11 bases between the germline ends. CDR3 region: CASSLGQTYTGELFF. The CDR3 bases are TGTGCCAGCAGTTTGGGGCAGACCTACACCGGGGAGCTGTTTTTT.

This chain uses TRBV7-2 with TRBJ2-7, with D uncertain. The CDR3 length is 13 residues. Germline V gene data show CDR1 as SGHTA and CDR2 as FQGNSA. Trimming removed 3 bases at V and 2 bases at J, with 8 bases between. The CDR3 loop reads CASSFSSTYEQYF. CDR3 nucleotide sequence: TGTGCCAGCAGCTTTAGCAGTACCTACGAGCAGTACTTC.

This chain joins TRBV2 and TRBJ2-3, with 10 nucleotides matching TRBD2. The CDR3 has 15 amino acids. Germline V gene sequence: CDR1 SNHLY, CDR2 FYNNEI. The ends lost 6 bases at V and 4 bases at J; junction bases unmatched: 7. DNA of the CDR3: TGTGCCAGCAGGGAGACTAGCGGGTTCCCAGATACGCAGTATTTT. It codes for CASRETSGFPDTQYF.

The V gene is TRBV15, the J gene TRBJ2-7; TRBD1 aligns across 12 bases. This CDR3 spans 16 amino acids. Germline V lookup: CDR1 LNHNV, CDR2 YYDKDF (reference sequence). Germline trimming cut 1 base from V and 2 bases from J; bases unmatched to any gene: 3. The CDR3 reads CATSRVGQGAPYEQYF. CDR3 DNA: TGTGCCACCAGCAGAGTGGGACAGGGGGCTCCCTACGAGCAGTACTTC.

The chain links TRBV27 to TRBJ2-7, with D possibly TRBD1 on 6 matching bases. Germline lookup yields CDR1 MNHEY and CDR2 SMNVEV (reference sequence). The CDR3 is made up of 13 amino acids. V was cut by 8 bases and J by 5 bases, with 16 bases left in between. The CDR3 nucleotides are TGTGCCAGCCTCCCCCAGGGGATGCACGAGCAGTACTTC. Its protein product is CASLPQGMHEQYF.

This clone was counted a single time. CDR3 nucleotides: TGTGCCAGTAGTCAGGGGCAGGGGACTAGCGGGAGCGCAGAGACCCAGTACTTC. The encoded protein is CASSQGQGTSGSAETQYF. The chain recombines TRBV19 with TRBJ2-5, with TRBD2 matching 14 bases. In germline, CDR1 is LNHDA, CDR2 SQIVND (reference sequence). With 5 bases clipped from V and 4 bases from J, the junction kept 12 bases outside the gene matches. The CDR3 contains 18 residues. The whole variable domain, filled in from reference TRBV19 and TRBJ2-5, reads DGGITQSPKYLFRKEGQNVTLSCEQNLNHDAMYWYRQDPGQGLRLIYYSQIVNDFQKGDIAEGYSVSREKKESFPLTVTSAQKNPTAFYLCASSQGQGTSGSAETQYFGPGTRLLVL.

This clone showed up just once. This could be a read error, since a much larger clone is one nucleotide away. The J gene is TRBJ1-2, the V gene TRBV7-2, with D possibly TRBD1 on 6 matching bases. The CDR3 has 14 residues. Germline lookup yields CDR1 SGHTA and CDR2 FQGNSA. The germline V and J ends were trimmed by 1 base and 3 bases, with 9 bases remaining between them. CDR3 sequence: CASSLGQGHYGYTF. CDR3 sequence (DNA): TGTGCCAGCAGCTTAGGGCAGGGGCACTATGGCTACACCTTC.

This clone was found once. The CDR3 sequence: CASRGAGNNEQFF. The CDR3 DNA reads TGTGCCAGCAGGGGGGCTGGGAACAATGAGCAGTTCTTC. This chain uses TRBV5-4 with TRBJ2-1; D might be TRBD1 (6 bases). In germline, CDR1 is SGHNT, CDR2 YYREEE (reference sequence). V was clipped by 5 bases and J by 5 bases, with 11 bases between them. The CDR3 runs 13 residues.

The CDR3 coding sequence is TGTGCCATCAGTGAGACTAGCGGGGGTAATGAGCAGTTCTTC. It translates to CAISETSGGNEQFF. This chain connects TRBV10-3 to TRBJ2-1, with 11 nucleotides matching TRBD2. Germline V gives CDR1 ENHRY, CDR2 SYGVKD. The V segment lost 2 bases and the J segment 7 bases; nucleotides outside the gene matches: 1. There are 14 residues in the CDR3.

This chain joins TRBV19 and TRBJ1-2, with D tentatively TRBD1 (5 bases). The CDR3 has 14 residues. CDR1 LNHDA and CDR2 SQIVND come from the germline V gene (reference sequence). The germline V and J ends were trimmed by 5 bases and 3 bases, with 13 bases remaining between them. CDR3 in DNA: TGTGCCAGTAGTCCAACAGGCGCCGACTATGGCTACACCTTC. Translated: CASSPTGADYGYTF.

The CDR3 coding sequence is TGTGCCAGCAGTTCCTTGGGGGGGCGTAGCAATCAGCCCCAGCATTTT. As protein: CASSSLGGRSNQPQHF. The chain is built from TRBV27 and TRBJ1-5; a possible D gene is TRBD1 (6 bases). The CDR3 totals 16 residues. CDR1 and CDR2 (germline): MNHEY, SMNVEV (reference sequence). V dropped 4 bases and J dropped 0 bases, with 13 bases sitting between them.

J is TRBJ2-1 and V is TRBV11-2, with TRBD2 matching over 9 bases. Trimming removed 2 bases from V and 4 bases from J; junction bases left unmatched: 3. The germline V gene has CDR1 SGHAT and CDR2 FQNNGV. This CDR3 has 15 amino acids. The CDR3 DNA reads TGTGCCAGCAGCTTACTAGCGGGGACTTACAATGAGCAGTTCTTC. This sequence encodes CASSLLAGTYNEQFF.

This clone was detected ten times or more. The V gene is TRBV7-9, the J gene TRBJ2-7; 8 bases are shared with TRBD2. The J segment lost 7 bases and the V segment lost 3 bases, leaving 2 bases of the junction unmatched. Germline V CDR1 and CDR2: SEHNR, FQNEAQ (reference sequence). The CDR3 runs to 12 residues. DNA for the CDR3: TGTGCCAGCAGCTTCGGGGGGGGAGAGCAGTACTTC. It encodes CASSFGGGEQYF.

This chain connects TRBV15 to TRBJ2-1; 10 bases align to TRBD1. Trimming took 0 bases from V and 8 from J; bases not matched to a gene: 7. The CDR3 consists of 16 residues. Germline V gene sequence: CDR1 LNHNV, CDR2 YYDKDF (reference sequence). As DNA, the CDR3 is TGTGCCACCAGCAGAGATCCAGGGACAGGGGTCCATGAGCAGTTCTTC. Its translation is CATSRDPGTGVHEQFF.

The chain recombines TRBV9 with TRBJ2-1; 12 bases map to TRBD2. Per the germline V gene, CDR1 is SGDLS and CDR2 is YYNGEE. This CDR3 contains 15 residues. The V segment lost 3 bases and the J segment 3 bases; nucleotides outside the gene matches: 1. The CDR3 bases are TGTGCCAGCAGCGCGACTAGCGGGAGCTACAATGAGCAGTTCTTC. Translated, it gives CASSATSGSYNEQFF. Full variable domain (outside the CDR3, taken from reference TRBV9 and TRBJ2-1): DSGVTQTPKHLITATGQRVTLRCSPRSGDLSVYWYQQSLDQGLQFLIQYYNGEERAKGNILERFSAQQFPDLHSELNLSSLELGDSALYFCASSATSGSYNEQFFGPGTRLTVL.

The chain combines TRBV28 with TRBJ2-4; the match to TRBD2 covers 7 bases. The CDR3 sequence is 16 residues long. The junction had 10 bases not matched to a gene; V was cut back by 2 bases and J by 6 bases. Germline loops: CDR1 MDHEN, CDR2 SYDVKM. CDR3 in DNA: TGTGCCAGCAGTTTAGCCGGGGCAGGGAGGGCAAACATTCAGTACTTC. This gives the protein CASSLAGAGRANIQYF.

The genes are TRBV18 and TRBJ1-2, with 7 bases that match TRBD1. V lost 2 bases to trimming and J lost 0 bases; unmatched junction nucleotides: 9. The CDR3 is made up of 17 amino acids. Germline V lookup: CDR1 KGHSH, CDR2 LQKENI. CDR3: CASSPWGDRNPNYGYTF. The CDR3 DNA follows: TGTGCCAGCTCACCATGGGGGGACAGAAACCCTAACTATGGCTACACCTTC.

The table lists this clone with a count of one. This chain joins TRBV29-1 and TRBJ2-5; 9 bases map to TRBD1. This CDR3 comprises 12 residues. With 8 bases clipped from V and 4 bases from J, the junction kept 5 bases outside the gene matches. The V gene's germline CDR1 is SQVTM and CDR2 ANQGSEA. The CDR3 bases are TGCAGCCTACAGGGGGCTTTAGAGACCCAGTACTTC. Translating it yields CSLQGALETQYF.

V is TRBV7-2 and J is TRBJ2-7; 7 nucleotides line up with TRBD1. Germline loops: CDR1 SGHTA, CDR2 FQGNSA. The CDR3 runs 15 residues. J lost 5 bases, V lost 3 bases, and 10 bases had no gene match. CDR3 region: CASSFPRDRYNEQYF. The CDR3 DNA reads as TGTGCCAGCAGCTTCCCCCGGGACAGATACAACGAGCAGTACTTC.

V is TRBV25-1 and J is TRBJ2-7; unclear D gene. Germline-derived CDR1 and CDR2 are MGHDK and SYGVNS. The length of the CDR3 is 15 residues. Trimming cost V 3 bases and J 3 bases, with 15 bases left between them. CDR3 loop: CASSDETEEHYEQYF. The CDR3 region has the DNA TGTGCCAGCAGTGATGAAACAGAAGAGCACTACGAGCAGTACTTC.

With respect to this clone: The same CDR3 is also encoded by other DNA sequences in this sample. DNA of the CDR3: TGTGCCAGCAGTTTAGGTCAGGGAAGGTATGGCTACACCTTC. This codes for CASSLGQGRYGYTF. The gene calls are TRBV28 and TRBJ1-2; D is perhaps TRBD1 (5 bases). The V gene's germline CDR1 is MDHEN and CDR2 SYDVKM. The ends were cut back, 2 bases at V and 5 bases at J, with 12 bases in the middle. CDR3 length: 14 amino acids.